Sequencing of this T cell receptor beta chain was carried out in a study of technical replicates of blood from several donors. Clones were read by immunoSEQ multiplex PCR, and TCRdb kept only the in-frame ones, dropping some. The sample holds under 20,000 clones, roughly 88% seen once. With V trimmed by 5 bases and J by 3 bases, 3 bases remained unmatched. Germline V CDR1 and CDR2: SEHNR, FQNEAQ (reference sequence). The CDR3 has 14 residues. This chain joins TRBV7-9 and TRBJ2-5; 10 bases agree with TRBD2. Material: PBMCs. The source of this sequence is a human donor in good health. This chain's CDR3 is CASSPGLAEETQYF. Here the CDR3 DNA reads TGTGCCAGCAGCCCCGGACTAGCGGAAGAGACCCAGTACTTC.